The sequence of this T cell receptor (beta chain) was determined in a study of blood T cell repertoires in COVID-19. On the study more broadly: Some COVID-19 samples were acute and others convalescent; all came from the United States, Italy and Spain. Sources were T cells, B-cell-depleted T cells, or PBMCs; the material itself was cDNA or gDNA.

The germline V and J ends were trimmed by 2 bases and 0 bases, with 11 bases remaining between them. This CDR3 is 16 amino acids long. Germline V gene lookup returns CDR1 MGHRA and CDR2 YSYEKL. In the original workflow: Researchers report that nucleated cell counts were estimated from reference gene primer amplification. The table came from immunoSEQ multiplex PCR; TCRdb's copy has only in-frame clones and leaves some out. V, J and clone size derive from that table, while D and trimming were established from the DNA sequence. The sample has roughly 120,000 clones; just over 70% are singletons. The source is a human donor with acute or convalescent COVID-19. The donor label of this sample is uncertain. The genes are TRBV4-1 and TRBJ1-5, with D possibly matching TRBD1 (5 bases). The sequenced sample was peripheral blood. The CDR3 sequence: CASSQMGGYSNQPQHF. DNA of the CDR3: TGCGCCAGCAGCCAAATGGGGGGATATAGCAATCAGCCCCAGCATTTT.